This is a list of T cell receptor beta chains from one sample in a study of glioma-infiltrating T cells. One entry per CDR3 protein, called by TCRdb with MiXCR from the multiplex PCR reads. The repertoire holds more than 95,000 distinct CDR3 sequences, 20% to 25% seen once, with roughly 15% in the top ten. Sequencing was done on a sample of glioma tissue, nonneoplastic brain tissue, or PBMCs (not recorded which). The source of these receptors is a human donor with low-grade glioma or glioblastoma, undergoing nonglioma brain surgery, or in good health (not recorded which). The CDR3 runs from the conserved cysteine through the conserved F or W. Fields, in order: CDR3 length, J gene, V gene, CDR3 protein.

15 | TRBJ2-1 | TRBV12-3/TRBV12-4 | CASTLGTSGGNEQSF
18 | TRBJ1-6 | TRBV9 | CASSVAPDRFGSSSPLHF
15 | TRBJ2-5 | TRBV19 | CASSPATIIGETQYF
16 | TRBJ2-6 | TRBV27 | CASSSPSGRGANVLTF
13 | TRBJ2-7 | TRBV7-2 | CASSLAVPYEQYF
16 | TRBJ2-7 | TRBV10-3 | CAISEEWAGGSYEQYF
17 | TRBJ1-5 | TRBV7-2 | CASSLEGRGVSNQPQHF
16 | TRBJ2-1 | TRBV20-1 | CSARDLGSGIPNEQFF
16 | TRBJ1-4 | TRBV27 | CASSSRQGRDNEKLFF
15 | TRBJ2-7 | TRBV28 | CASSRQPSRSYEQYF
13 | TRBJ1-6 | TRBV11-2 | CASSLAAGQDLHF
17 | TRBJ2-1 | TRBV7-2 | CASSLGPVSSGNNEQFF
14 | TRBJ1-1 | TRBV7-2 | CASSRGQGNTEAFF
12 | TRBJ1-5 | TRBV24-1 | CATSDLEQPQHF
17 | TRBJ2-5 | TRBV12-3/TRBV12-4 | CASRRTGQGPRQETQYF
14 | TRBJ1-3 | TRBV6-6 | CASSYGQFVDTIYF
14 | TRBJ2-5 | TRBV2 | CASTYWGDQETQYF
13 | TRBJ2-3 | TRBV7-2 | CASSLVTGDTQYF
13 | TRBJ2-1 | TRBV20-1 | CSAAGTNYNEQFF
16 | TRBJ2-1 | TRBV6-4 | CASSGQLLTGENEQFF
16 | TRBJ1-4 | TRBV6-6 | CASSYSGHRQNEKLFF
13 | TRBJ2-3 | TRBV7-9 | CAIGGASTDTQYF